The T cell receptor (beta chain) under discussion was sequenced for a study of shared clonotypes between healthy human individuals (dated by TCRdb to the early 2020s). In terms of the full investigation: A few men and a couple of women, aged 18 to 49 years, made up the cohort. Per donor, three plates each were used for CD4 naive and CD4 memory, two for CD8 naive, and one for CD8 memory. Blood TCR repertoires of about 5 healthy adults were deeply sequenced to estimate repertoire size and the extent of clonotype sharing between individuals. To increase sequencing depth and limit assay-specific biases, TCR repertoire library preparation and sequencing were carried out by different laboratories using diverse techniques. Between about 0.8 and 9 billion PBMCs per donor were obtained by leukapheresis.

About this clone: Its antigen is not yet known. There are no base qualities to consult, and no much larger clone falls within one base.

Donors were healthy HIV-negative adults with no recently reported acute infections or vaccinations. Every donor was a Caucasian adult residing in Nashville, Tennessee, USA. CD4+ T cells were enriched by magnetic negative selection, after which naive cells were positively selected on CD45RA and the negative fraction was taken as the memory subset. Blood was collected by leukapheresis, and PBMCs were isolated by Ficoll-Histopaque density gradient centrifugation and then cryopreserved in liquid nitrogen vapor phase. Analytical flow cytometry was used to check the purity and quantity of each magnetically sorted T cell population. Genomic DNA was isolated from every sorted fraction and measured by UV absorbance on a Nanodrop 2000c. Using the deep immunoSEQ assay, multiplex PCR amplified TCR CDR3 regions from genomic DNA. Extracted genomic DNA from each cell subset was spread evenly across all wells of several immunoSEQ 96-well plates, with each plate serving as a replicate. For sorted subsets, 200 to 250 ng genomic DNA, equal to 30,000 or so T cell genomes, was loaded into each replicate PCR. Purified libraries were measured with a Qubit 3.0 fluorometer, size-checked on a Bioanalyzer 2100, and measured again with the KAPA Library Quantification kit. Each immunoSEQ 96-well plate was sequenced on its own single-read 150-cycle Illumina NextSeq 550 flow cell. In the original analysis: Because the immunoSEQ output included only junctional sequences and no quality scores, the filtering could not be the same as the filtering used for full-length reads. Sequences were annotated with PyIR, a Python wrapper for IgBLAST v1.9, and V/J genes and CDR3 were assigned using IMGT germline references. Reads were removed for weak V/J assignments (E-value above 1e-6), missing CDR3, stop codons, out-of-frame junctions, or ambiguous translated residues. V3J clonotypes were defined as sequences sharing an identical inferred V gene, J gene, and CDR3 amino acid sequence. Percentage overlap between repertoires was computed as shared unique clonotypes divided by the size of the smaller repertoire. RTK rarefaction, the Chao1 estimator, and Recon v2.1 estimates of unobserved clonotypes were used to assess repertoire richness. For all TCRbeta clonotypes obtained by the gDNA method from four donors, generation probabilities were computed with OLGA. TCRdb provides this immuneACCESS table in a form limited to in-frame rearrangements. Some clones are lacking; in checked studies, under half of them reflect an unresolved V gene, and why the rest are absent is not known. The DNA was the basis for D and trimming; V, J and clone size are from that table. The sample table shows nearly 1 million clones, and around 80% are seen once. The ten most abundant clones make up about 1.5% of the sample.

The paper as a whole reports these results and caveats: Even with the large sequencing depth, rarefaction of the sorted-subset datasets indicated that sequencing was incomplete. Compared with non-shared clonotypes, clonotypes shared by all four sorted-subset donors had higher generation probabilities. Because the study included a small number of donors, the genetic and exposure-history diversity represented was limited. Larger estimated clonotype richness was generally found for naive subsets than for memory subsets. Roughly 5.2% of naive CD4, approximately 3.7% of naive CD8, around 2.3% of memory CD4, and more than 0.35% of memory CD8 clonotypes were shared across several donors. Sampling was limited to blood, and TCR repertoires in tissue likely differ from TCR repertoires in blood. Based on pairwise subsampling, the degree of clonotype sharing among donors was expected to be affected by sequencing depth.

Sample: memory CD4+ T cells sorted from blood. Interpreted using the paper, the cell subset or site label stands for: CD45RA-negative fraction. The clonotype comes from a man in his late teens or twenties in good health.

The base sequence is TGTGCCAGCAGCCGTAGGCTCGGCGGGGAGCTGTTTTTT. It codes for CASSRRLGGELFF. The chain is assembled from TRBV9 and TRBJ2-2; the D gene assignment is ambiguous. CDR1 and CDR2, per the germline V gene, are SGDLS and YYNGEE. The CDR3 has 13 amino acids, counting the end cysteine and phenylalanine. The kept DNA is CDR3 alone, 39 bases in frame from the first base. V is shortened by 4 bases, J by 7 bases, and the region joining them spans 11 bases.